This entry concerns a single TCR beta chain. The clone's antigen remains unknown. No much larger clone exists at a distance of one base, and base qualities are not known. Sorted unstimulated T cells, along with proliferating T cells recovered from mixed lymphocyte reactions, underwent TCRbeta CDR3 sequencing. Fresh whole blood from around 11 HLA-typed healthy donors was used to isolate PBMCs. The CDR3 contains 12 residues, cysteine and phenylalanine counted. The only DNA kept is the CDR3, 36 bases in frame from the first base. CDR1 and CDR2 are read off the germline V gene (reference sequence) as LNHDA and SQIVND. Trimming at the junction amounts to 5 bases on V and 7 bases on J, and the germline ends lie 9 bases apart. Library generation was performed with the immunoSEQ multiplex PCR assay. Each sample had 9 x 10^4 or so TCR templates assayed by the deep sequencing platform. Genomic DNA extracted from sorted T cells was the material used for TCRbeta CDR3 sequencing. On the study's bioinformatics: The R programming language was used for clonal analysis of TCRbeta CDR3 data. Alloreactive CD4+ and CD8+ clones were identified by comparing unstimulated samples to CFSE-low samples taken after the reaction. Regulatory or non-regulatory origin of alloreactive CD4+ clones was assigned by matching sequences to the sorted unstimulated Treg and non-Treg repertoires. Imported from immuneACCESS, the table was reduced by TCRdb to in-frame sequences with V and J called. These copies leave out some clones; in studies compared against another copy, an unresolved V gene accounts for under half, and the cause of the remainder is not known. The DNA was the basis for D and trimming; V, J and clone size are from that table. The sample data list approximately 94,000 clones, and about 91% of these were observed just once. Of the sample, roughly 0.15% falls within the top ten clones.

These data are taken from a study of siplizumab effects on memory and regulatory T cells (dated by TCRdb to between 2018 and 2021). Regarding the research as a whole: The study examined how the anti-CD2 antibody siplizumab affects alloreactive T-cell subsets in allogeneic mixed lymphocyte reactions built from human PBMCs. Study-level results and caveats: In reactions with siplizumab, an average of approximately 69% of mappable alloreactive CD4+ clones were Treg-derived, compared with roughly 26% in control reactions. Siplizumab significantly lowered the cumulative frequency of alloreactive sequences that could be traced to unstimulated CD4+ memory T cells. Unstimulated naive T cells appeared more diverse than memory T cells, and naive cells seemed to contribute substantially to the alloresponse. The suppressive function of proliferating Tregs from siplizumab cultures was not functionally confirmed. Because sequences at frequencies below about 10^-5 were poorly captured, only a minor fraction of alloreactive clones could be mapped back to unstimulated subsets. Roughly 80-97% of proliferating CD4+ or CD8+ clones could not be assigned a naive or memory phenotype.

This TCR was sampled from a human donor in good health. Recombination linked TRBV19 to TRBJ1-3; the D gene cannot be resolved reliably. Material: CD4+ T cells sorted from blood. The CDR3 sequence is CASSQQANTIYF. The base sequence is TGTGCCAGTAGTCAACAAGCGAACACCATATATTTT.